This section outlines one T cell receptor (beta chain) sequence together with its context. The antigen is undetermined. This entry belongs to a study of neoadjuvant anti-PD-1 for oral cavity cancer. Study background: Around day 43, patients without progression received a fourth nivolumab dose before surgery.

Blood libraries mostly used approximately 0.5 ug genomic DNA, six replicates each. TCRdb's table, derived via immunoSEQ multiplex PCR, lists solely in-frame clones and lacks some. The sample yields approximately 17,000 clones, 50% to 75% seen once. Whole-study findings and limits: PBMC Gini-index clonality exceeded responders' in non-responders post-nivolumab. Treg/Th17 ratio rose with pretreatment blood and fell with post-treatment tumor TCRbeta clonality.

The germline V gene has CDR1 SEHNR and CDR2 FQNEAQ (reference sequence). This CDR3 has 14 amino acids. V was cut by 3 bases and J by 2 bases, with 11 bases left in between. The source was PBMCs, collected before nivolumab (anti-PD-1) treatment. This clonotype originated in a person aged 40 to 85 with oral cavity squamous cell carcinoma. This chain joins TRBV7-9 and TRBJ2-7; possible D gene TRBD2, 5 bases. The CDR3 sequence: CASSFQDGAYEQYF. CDR3 DNA sequence: TGTGCCAGCAGCTTCCAGGACGGGGCCTACGAGCAGTACTTC.